The rows below give T cell receptor beta chains drawn from one sample of a study of metastatic and nonmetastatic thyroid tumors. TCRdb redid the clone calls on the PCR reads using MiXCR. This sample has fewer than 50,000 clones, with 15% to 20% found just once. The sample consisted of blood. The receptors were gathered from a female donor with papillary thyroid cancer or a benign thyroid nodule (not recorded which). Some clones in this sample may be carry-over from other donors' samples. The CDR3 runs from the conserved cysteine through the conserved F or W. Fields, in order: V gene, clone size, D gene, J gene, CDR3 protein, CDR3 DNA. A D gene is named only where the DNA matches it firmly. Expanded clones get a size class; other rows say once, few or many, or leave the size out.

TRBV29-1	many	.	TRBJ2-7	CSVEEARGDEQYF	TGCAGCGTTGAAGAGGCCAGGGGGGACGAGCAGTACTTC
TRBV6-1	few	.	TRBJ2-7	CASTPGATYEQYF	TGTGCCAGCACTCCGGGAGCGACCTACGAGCAGTACTTC
TRBV20-1	.	TRBD2	TRBJ2-3	CSARDEAGGPDIYTDTQYF	TGCAGTGCTAGAGATGAAGCGGGAGGGCCCGATATCTACACAGATACGCAGTATTTT
TRBV3-1	few	.	TRBJ1-1	CASSQGYRENTEAFF	TGTGCCAGCAGCCAAGGGTACAGGGAAAACACTGAAGCTTTCTTT
TRBV18	.	TRBD2	TRBJ2-5	CASSPRAGGQETQYF	TGTGCCAGCTCACCACGAGCGGGGGGTCAAGAGACCCAGTACTTC
TRBV25-1	many	.	TRBJ2-7	CASSDREHYEQYF	TGTGCCAGCAGTGACCGGGAGCACTACGAGCAGTACTTC
TRBV30	many	.	TRBJ1-1	CAWAGQEAFF	TGTGCCTGGGCAGGGCAGGAAGCTTTCTTT
TRBV6-4	many	TRBD1	TRBJ2-2	CASSDRVATGELFF	TGTGCCAGCAGCGACAGGGTGGCCACCGGGGAGCTGTTTTTT
TRBV2	.	.	TRBJ1-2	CASSEEANYGYTF	TGTGCCAGCAGTGAAGAAGCCAACTATGGCTACACCTTC
TRBV7-8	many	TRBD1	TRBJ2-7	CASSSGTGRIYSGEQYF	TGTGCCAGCAGCTCCGGGACAGGGAGGATATATAGTGGTGAGCAGTACTTC
TRBV20-1	many	.	TRBJ2-5	CSARDPGNQETQYF	TGCAGTGCTAGAGATCCGGGGAACCAAGAGACCCAGTACTTC
TRBV7-9	many	.	TRBJ2-3	CASRVGINSDTQYF	TGTGCCAGCCGTGTAGGCATAAACTCCGATACGCAGTATTTT
TRBV11-2	many	TRBD2	TRBJ2-1	CASSLRGGGRINEQFF	TGTGCCAGCAGCCTCCGGGGGGGCGGGAGGATCAATGAGCAGTTCTTC
TRBV5-1	many	.	TRBJ1-1	CASSLVRTAGNTEAFF	TGCGCCAGCAGCTTGGTCCGGACAGCGGGGAACACTGAAGCTTTCTTT
TRBV28	few	.	TRBJ2-1	CASREDSPYNEQFF	TGTGCCAGCAGGGAGGACAGCCCCTACAATGAGCAGTTCTTC
TRBV2	few	.	TRBJ1-1	CASSEERAEAFF	TGTGCCAGCAGTGAGGAACGGGCTGAAGCTTTCTTT